Included here is one T cell receptor beta chain sequence, with context. This sample is drawn from a study of cytomegalovirus exposure and HLA in healthy donors. Some clones are missing from TCRdb's copy, which holds only in-frame ones; the method was immunoSEQ multiplex PCR. The sample shows around 150,000 clones, about 95% of them seen only once. CDR1 is GTSNPN, CDR2 SVGIG, per germline (reference sequence). This CDR3 spans 13 amino acids. V lost 2 bases, J lost 4 bases, and 4 bases stayed unmatched. The donors were in the approximately 130-subject validation cohort, distinct from the approximately 610-subject first cohort.

The TCR sequence derives from a woman between 18 and 29 years old in good health and CMV-seronegative. Source material: PBMCs. The chain links TRBV30 to TRBJ1-2; 7 bases agree with TRBD1. DNA for the CDR3: TGTGCCTGGAGTAACAGGGGCGTCTATGGCTACACCTTC. This sequence encodes CAWSNRGVYGYTF.